What follows are 18 T cell receptor beta chains derived from one specimen sequenced in a study of response to subunit inactivated influenza vaccine. MiXCR was run by TCRdb on the RT-PCR reads, yielding one entry per CDR3 protein. Counted here are fewer than 700,000 distinct CDR3 sequences, around 13% occurring once; the ten biggest clones make up approximately 14%. Sequences were derived from PBMCs from blood, sampled roughly 46 days after vaccination. The origin of the receptors is a man aged 50 to 60 who received an inactivated influenza vaccine.

This clonotype was detected only a few times. The chain couples TRBV20-1 to TRBJ2-7; D gene ambiguous. Germline V gene sequence: CDR1 DFQATT, CDR2 SNEGSKA (reference sequence). The CDR3 is 15 amino acids. V lost 0 bases, J lost 6 bases, and 18 bases lay in between. The CDR3 sequence is CSARDHSSRLSEQYF. The CDR3 region has the DNA TGCAGTGCTAGAGATCACAGCTCTCGTTTGTCCGAGCAGTACTTC.

This clonotype showed up many times. The chain recombines TRBV7-6 with TRBJ2-7; D remains unclear. Germline assignment: CDR1 SGHVS and CDR2 FNYEAQ. The CDR3 length is 14 residues. V lost 2 bases to trimming and J lost 1 base, with 9 bases between them. The CDR3 spells CASSLQDKSYEQYF. DNA for the CDR3: TGTGCCAGCAGCTTACAAGACAAATCCTACGAGCAGTACTTC.

This clonotype occurred many times. V usage is TRBV20-1 and J usage is TRBJ2-7, with 9 bases fitting TRBD2. There are 12 residues in the CDR3. Germline CDR1 reads DFQATT; CDR2 reads SNEGSKA (reference sequence). The junction had 3 bases not matched to a gene; V was cut back by 0 bases and J by 9 bases. CDR3 protein: CSARDGTSPQYF. The CDR3 DNA follows: TGCAGTGCTAGAGATGGGACTAGCCCGCAGTACTTC.

Ten or more counts support this clonotype. The chain employs TRBV4-2 and TRBJ2-7; 9 bases align to TRBD1. This CDR3 spans 18 amino acids. Germline V gives CDR1 LGHNA, CDR2 YNFKEQ. V was pared by 3 bases and J by 2 bases, with 14 bases of the junction left unmatched. CDR3 amino acids: CASSHLGGQGHQAYEQYF. The DNA of the CDR3 is TGTGCCAGCAGCCATCTCGGGGGACAGGGACACCAGGCCTACGAGCAGTACTTC.

In its sample, this clonotype was seen many times. The chain recombines TRBV10-3 with TRBJ2-3, with a weak D call TRBD1 (6 bases). The length of the CDR3 is 13 residues. The V gene lost 4 bases and the J gene lost 12 bases, with 17 bases spanning the gap. Germline CDR1 and CDR2: ENHRY and SYGVKD. The DNA of the CDR3 is TGTGCCATCAGTGCGGACAGTTCCTCTGCCCAGTATTTT. Its protein is CAISADSSSAQYF.

This clonotype has a handful of counts. CDR3 in DNA: TGTGCCAGCTCAGACCAAGGACAGTTACAGTACTCTGGAAACACCATATATTTT. Amino acids: CASSDQGQLQYSGNTIYF. This chain joins TRBV18 and TRBJ1-3, with a tentative D call TRBD1 (6 bases). The CDR3 runs 18 residues. The germline V and J ends were trimmed by 5 bases and 0 bases, with 20 bases remaining between them. Per germline, CDR1 KGHSH and CDR2 LQKENI.

The gene calls are TRBV28 and TRBJ2-7; 8 bases map to TRBD2. This CDR3 is 14 amino acids long. Trimming cost V 2 bases and J 4 bases; bases outside gene matches: 4. Looked up from germline, CDR1 is MDHEN and CDR2 is SYDVKM. The CDR3 reads CASSLGGGMYEQYF. In DNA form, the CDR3 reads TGTGCCAGCAGTTTAGGCGGGGGGATGTACGAGCAGTACTTC. The full variable domain, rest sourced from reference TRBV28 and TRBJ2-7, is DVKVTQSSRYLVKRTGEKVFLECVQDMDHENMFWYRQDPGLGLRLIYFSYDVKMKEKGDIPEGYSVSREKKERFSLILESASTNQTSMYLCASSLGGGMYEQYFGPGTRLTVT.

This rearrangement joins TRBV5-6 to TRBJ1-3, with D unclear. From germline, CDR1 is SGHDT and CDR2 YYEEEE. The CDR3 has 15 amino acids. V was pared by 3 bases and J by 0 bases, with 10 bases between. Here the CDR3 reads CASSSSIRSGNTIYF. CDR3 DNA: TGTGCCAGCAGCTCAAGTATACGCTCTGGAAACACCATATATTTT.

Only a few counts were recorded for this clonotype. The J gene is TRBJ2-6, the V gene TRBV5-5; 7 bases match TRBD2. J was trimmed by 4 bases and V by 6 bases; bases with no gene match: 7. The germline CDR1 and CDR2 sequences are SGHKS and YYEKEE (reference sequence). This CDR3 is 15 amino acids long. CDR3 amino acids: CASNQGRDGANVLTF. The DNA for the CDR3 is TGTGCCAGCAACCAAGGGAGGGACGGGGCCAACGTCCTGACTTTC. Drawing the rest from reference TRBV5-5 and TRBJ2-6, the complete variable domain is DAGVTQSPTHLIKTRGQQVTLRCSPISGHKSVSWYQQVLGQGPQFIFQYYEKEERGRGNFPDRFSARQFPNYSSELNVNALLLGDSALYLCASNQGRDGANVLTFGAGSRLTVL.

This chain links TRBV28 with TRBJ2-2; 10 bases fit TRBD2. The germline V gene encodes CDR1 MDHEN and CDR2 SYDVKM. V was clipped by 7 bases and J by 6 bases; unmatched bases: 11. This CDR3 comprises 16 residues. CDR3 protein: CASTYGLAAFAGELFF. The CDR3 coding sequence is TGTGCCAGCACTTACGGACTAGCGGCCTTCGCCGGGGAGCTGTTTTTT.

The chain joins TRBV10-3 to TRBJ2-1, with TRBD2 identical over 13 bases. Germline trimming cut 6 bases from V and 7 bases from J; bases unmatched to any gene: 3. The CDR3 covers 14 residues. The germline V gene has CDR1 ENHRY and CDR2 SYGVKD. CDR3 sequence (DNA): TGTGCCATCAGACCGGGACTAGCGGGGAATGAGCAGTTCTTC. Its translation is CAIRPGLAGNEQFF.

This clonotype was seen a few times. The CDR3 DNA follows: TGCAGTGCTAGATCAGGGCCAACGACCCCCTACAATGAGCAGTTCTTC. Translating it yields CSARSGPTTPYNEQFF. The chain recombines TRBV20-1 with TRBJ2-1, with a weak D call TRBD1 (5 bases). V lost 2 bases and J lost 2, with 16 bases in between. Per germline, CDR1 DFQATT and CDR2 SNEGSKA (reference sequence). The CDR3 is 16 residues long.

The chain links TRBV6-1 to TRBJ2-1, with TRBD2 identical over 8 bases. The junction had 12 bases not matched to a gene; V was cut back by 9 bases and J by 5 bases. Looked up from germline, CDR1 is MNHNS and CDR2 is SASEGT. The CDR3 sequence is 15 residues long. The CDR3 DNA sequence: TGTGCCAGTGCATCCGGGACTAGTTACCACAATGAGCAGTTCTTC. It encodes CASASGTSYHNEQFF.

This clonotype was detected many times. The chain combines TRBV29-1 with TRBJ2-2; D not resolved. Germline V gene sequence: CDR1 SQVTM, CDR2 ANQGSEA. V was cut by 1 base and J by 6 bases, with 9 bases left in between. The CDR3 has 13 residues. CDR3 DNA: TGCAGCGTTGAAGTATCTCAGGCCGGGGAGCTGTTTTTT. Its translation is CSVEVSQAGELFF.

The V call is TRBV6-5, the J call TRBJ1-1; 7 bases are a match to TRBD1. V dropped 1 base and J dropped 7; count of bases not matched to a gene: 9. Germline V lookup: CDR1 MNHEY, CDR2 SVGAGI. This CDR3 region has 15 residues. In nucleotides, the CDR3 is TGTGCCAGCAGTTACTTTCAAGGGACAGCGGGTGAAGCTTTCTTT. This gives the protein CASSYFQGTAGEAFF.

The chain couples TRBV28 to TRBJ2-1, with D unresolved. V was clipped by 5 bases and J by 3 bases, with 14 bases between them. CDR1 is MDHEN and CDR2 is SYDVKM in the germline V gene. This CDR3 comprises 15 residues. The CDR3 sequence: CASSHRFRLYNEQFF. DNA for the CDR3: TGTGCCAGCAGTCATCGCTTCAGGCTCTACAATGAGCAGTTCTTC.

The chain joins TRBV20-1 to TRBJ2-5, with 8 bases matching TRBD2. This CDR3 comprises 14 residues. Germline-derived CDR1 and CDR2 are DFQATT and SNEGSKA (reference sequence). V was pared by 5 bases and J by 4 bases, with 9 bases of the junction left unmatched. In DNA, the CDR3 is TGCAGTGCTGGGGGGACTAGTAGTAGAGAGACCCAGTACTTC. Protein: CSAGGTSSRETQYF.

There are a few counts of this clonotype. The chain employs TRBV20-1 and TRBJ2-7; possibly TRBD1 for D (5 bases). Trimming shortened V by 2 bases and J by 6 bases, and 20 bases separated the two germline ends. Per germline, CDR1 DFQATT and CDR2 SNEGSKA (reference sequence). The CDR3 runs 15 residues. In DNA form, the CDR3 reads TGCAGTGCTAGAACTTGGGTTCCTGCCAGGGTCGAGCAGTACTTC. As protein: CSARTWVPARVEQYF.